Below are 6 T cell receptor beta chains sequenced from a single sample in a study of blood T cell repertoires in COVID-19. The repertoire was sequenced with immunoSEQ multiplex PCR; TCRdb's copy has only in-frame clones and lacks some. The top ten hold 3.6% of the sample, which has 200,000 to 250,000 clones, 82% seen once. Sequenced input: peripheral blood. These receptors were taken from an elderly woman with acute or convalescent COVID-19.

The chain uses TRBV19 and TRBJ2-3; possibly TRBD2 for D (5 bases). V dropped 7 bases and J dropped 0 bases, with 14 bases sitting between them. The CDR3 runs to 15 residues. CDR1 is LNHDA and CDR2 is SQIVND in the germline V gene (reference sequence). CDR3 DNA: TGTGCCAGTACCGGGAACTTAGCTAGCACAGATACGCAGTATTTT. This codes for CASTGNLASTDTQYF. The full variable domain, with the rest looked up from reference TRBV19 and TRBJ2-3, is DGGITQSPKYLFRKEGQNVTLSCEQNLNHDAMYWYRQDPGQGLRLIYYSQIVNDFQKGDIAEGYSVSREKKESFPLTVTSAQKNPTAFYLCASTGNLASTDTQYFGPGTRLTVL.

V is TRBV7-9 and J is TRBJ2-5; TRBD1 aligns across 8 bases. Germline V gives CDR1 SEHNR, CDR2 FQNEAQ (reference sequence). The ends lost 5 bases at V and 3 bases at J; junction bases unmatched: 11. CDR3 size: 16 residues. The CDR3 reads CASSRSDRVGKETQYF. CDR3 nucleotides: TGTGCCAGCAGCCGTTCGGACAGGGTGGGAAAAGAGACCCAGTACTTC.

The CDR3 loop reads CASSGLGSREAFF. The CDR3 nucleotides read TGTGCCAGCAGCGGACTTGGGTCACGTGAAGCTTTCTTT. The chain combines TRBV12-3 or TRBV12-4 with TRBJ1-1; no definite D call. The CDR3 consists of 13 residues. The V end lost 6 bases, the J end lost 7 bases, and 15 bases lay between the germline ends.

The chain is built from TRBV19 and TRBJ1-1; 8 bases line up with TRBD1. The V gene end was trimmed by 3 bases and the J gene end by 5 bases; junction bases not matched to a gene: 5. The CDR3 runs to 14 residues. Germline V gene lookup returns CDR1 LNHDA and CDR2 SQIVND (reference sequence). CDR3 sequence: CASSIGQGRTEAFF. CDR3 coding DNA: TGTGCCAGTAGTATCGGACAGGGAAGGACTGAAGCTTTCTTT.

This chain joins TRBV5-1 and TRBJ2-3, with D maybe TRBD1 (6 bases). Trimming took 7 bases from V and 2 from J, leaving 20 bases between them. Germline CDR1 reads SGHRS; CDR2 reads YFSETQ. There are 16 residues in the CDR3. The CDR3 DNA follows: TGCGCCAGCCGACCTTGGACAGTATCGCTCACAGATACGCAGTATTTT. Translated: CASRPWTVSLTDTQYF.

The chain uses TRBV27 and TRBJ2-6; D may be TRBD1 (6 bases). V dropped 6 bases and J dropped 2 bases, with 20 bases sitting between them. The CDR3 extends over 18 amino acids. CDR1 is MNHEY and CDR2 is SMNVEV in the germline V gene (reference sequence). CDR3 sequence reads: CASRFRGSKEAGANVLTF. DNA of the CDR3: TGTGCCAGCAGGTTTAGGGGGTCCAAGGAGGCTGGGGCCAACGTCCTGACTTTC.